A single TCR beta chain is shown here with its context. Its antigen is unidentified. This sample stems from a study of pediatric ulcerative colitis. Notes on the study in general: Repertoires came from total lymphocyte DNA, so rare subsets like regulatory T cells may be missed. Ulcerative colitis patients shared more blood-rectal clones than controls. In rectum, acute severe colitis had expanded clones and less diversity.

The protocol was immunoSEQ multiplex PCR, while the TCRdb copy is restricted to in-frame clones and leaves out a portion. This sample has about 12,000 clones, with 60% to 80% found just once. The rectum was sampled with one to two pinch biopsies at colonoscopy. Control subjects, colonoscoped for suspected IBD, had macroscopically and histologically normal endoscopy. CDR1 SQVTM and CDR2 ANQGSEA come from the germline V gene. CDR3 size: 12 residues. Between the trimmed V and J ends, which lost 3 bases and 9 bases, there was a span of 12 bases. The chain is built from TRBV29-1 and TRBJ2-1, with a tentative D call TRBD1 (7 bases). This clonotype was sampled from a boy younger than 18 who was a control in a study of pediatric ulcerative colitis. Sequencing was carried out using gut tissue. CDR3 sequence: CSVEEGAGEQFF. Written as DNA, the CDR3 is TGCAGCGTTGAGGAGGGGGCGGGTGAGCAGTTCTTC.